These 26 T cell receptor beta chains came from one sample sequenced in a study of OX40 agonist ivuxolimab in advanced cancers. The table came from immunoSEQ multiplex PCR; TCRdb's copy has only in-frame clones and leaves some out. The profile shows over 40,000 clones, around 87% of them singletons. The sample in question was CD4+ or CD8+ T cells sorted from blood, obtained in a trial of the OX40 agonist ivuxolimab. The receptors stem from an adult with an advanced solid tumor such as melanoma, head and neck, liver or kidney cancer.

The chain links TRBV28 to TRBJ1-4, with no clear D. The CDR3 loop spans 15 amino acids. Germline-derived CDR1 and CDR2 are MDHEN and SYDVKM. With 3 bases removed from V and 3 bases from J, the gap between germline ends came to 11 bases. The CDR3 bases are TGTGCCAGCAGTTTCGGAGGCAGTTCTAATGAAAAACTGTTTTTT. Its protein product is CASSFGGSSNEKLFF.

The CDR3 sequence is CASSRTGNSNQPQHF. The CDR3 DNA follows: TGCGCCAGCAGCCGGACAGGCAATAGCAATCAGCCCCAGCATTTT. V gene TRBV5-1 combines with J gene TRBJ1-5; 7 positions agree with TRBD1. The CDR3 has 15 amino acids. V dropped 4 bases and J dropped 0; count of bases not matched to a gene: 4. The germline V gene has CDR1 SGHRS and CDR2 YFSETQ.

This clone has only one observation. V gene TRBV5-8 combines with J gene TRBJ2-3; 8 bases align to TRBD1. Trimming at V came to 2 bases and at J to 2 bases, leaving 7 bases not matched to a gene. The germline CDR1 and CDR2 sequences are SGHTS and YDEGEE. This CDR3 has 16 amino acids. Here the CDR3 reads CASSLKRTGYTDTQYF. Here the CDR3 DNA reads TGTGCCAGCAGCTTAAAAAGGACAGGGTACACAGATACGCAGTATTTT.

This chain uses TRBV6-5 with TRBJ1-2, with D possibly matching TRBD1 (5 bases). Germline CDR1 and CDR2: MNHEY and SVGAGI. With 5 bases removed from V and 4 bases from J, the gap between germline ends came to 11 bases. There are 13 residues in the CDR3. The CDR3 region has the DNA TGTGCCAGCAGTGGGAGGGGACTCTATGGCTACACCTTC. Amino acids: CASSGRGLYGYTF.

V is TRBV18 and J is TRBJ2-5; TRBD1 might be the D (5 bases). This CDR3 has 17 amino acids. V shed 6 bases and J shed 2 bases, with 22 bases lying between them. Germline-derived CDR1 and CDR2 are KGHSH and LQKENI. The CDR3 nucleotides read TGTGCCAGCTCCACCATGCCACTGACAGATGGACAAGAGACCCAGTACTTC. Translation: CASSTMPLTDGQETQYF.

The V call is TRBV4-1, the J call TRBJ2-1; 8 positions agree with TRBD2. Unmatched junction bases numbered 10, after V lost 0 bases and J lost 3 bases. The CDR3 consists of 18 residues. The V gene's germline CDR1 is MGHRA and CDR2 YSYEKL. The DNA of the CDR3 is TGCGCCAGCAGCCAAGATCCGCGCGGGAGGCCTAACTACAATGAGCAGTTCTTC. Its protein is CASSQDPRGRPNYNEQFF.

The chain links TRBV2 to TRBJ1-5; 7 bases line up with TRBD1. The germline CDR1 and CDR2 sequences are SNHLY and FYNNEI. CDR3 length: 16 amino acids. The J segment lost 0 bases and the V segment lost 8 bases, leaving 10 bases of the junction unmatched. This chain's CDR3 is CASGEHRGYSNQPQHF. The CDR3 bases are TGTGCCAGCGGGGAACACAGGGGCTATAGCAATCAGCCCCAGCATTTT. Complete variable domain (other parts from reference TRBV2 and TRBJ1-5): EPEVTQTPSHQVTQMGQEVILRCVPISNHLYFYWYRQILGQKVEFLVSFYNNEISEKSEIFDDQFSVERPDGSNFTLKIRSTKLEDSAMYFCASGEHRGYSNQPQHFGDGTRLSIL.

The rearrangement uses TRBV11-3 and TRBJ2-7; D gene unclear. This CDR3 spans 15 amino acids. Per germline, CDR1 SGHNT and CDR2 YENEEA. The V and J ends lost 5 bases and 4 bases respectively, with 18 bases between them. The CDR3 region is CASSPERSRRYEQYF. CDR3 DNA sequence: TGTGCCAGCAGCCCTGAAAGGTCTAGAAGGTACGAGCAGTACTTC.

This clone was seen just once. The chain combines TRBV30 with TRBJ1-3; D gene ambiguous. The CDR3 spans 14 residues. The V gene lost 2 bases and the J gene lost 8 bases, with 16 bases spanning the gap. The germline V gene encodes CDR1 GTSNPN and CDR2 SVGIG (reference sequence). The CDR3 loop reads CAWSYGEAGDTIYF. As DNA, the CDR3 is TGTGCCTGGAGTTACGGGGAGGCTGGGGACACCATATATTTT.

This chain links TRBV30 with TRBJ2-5; the match to TRBD2 covers 8 bases. This CDR3 contains 14 residues. The V segment lost 2 bases and the J segment 10 bases; nucleotides outside the gene matches: 12. Germline V gene sequence: CDR1 GTSNPN, CDR2 SVGIG (reference sequence). CDR3 in DNA: TGTGCCTGGAGTACGTACGGGAGGGCGAAGGGCCAGTACTTC. The encoded protein is CAWSTYGRAKGQYF.

The chain has TRBV30 and TRBJ1-2; no definite D call. Trimming took 0 bases from V and 7 from J, leaving 12 bases between them. Germline V gene sequence: CDR1 GTSNPN, CDR2 SVGIG (reference sequence). The CDR3 length is 13 residues. The CDR3 DNA reads TGTGCCTGGAGTGTAGATTCGTGGGGTGGCTACACCTTC. Translating gives CAWSVDSWGGYTF.

V gene TRBV5-4 combines with J gene TRBJ2-7; no reliable D call. The V end was cut by 2 bases, the J end by 7 bases, with 7 bases between. This CDR3 region has 11 residues. Germline V gene lookup returns CDR1 SGHNT and CDR2 YYREEE (reference sequence). Here the CDR3 DNA reads TGTGCCAGCAGCTTTATGCGTGAGCAGTACTTC. As protein: CASSFMREQYF.

The rearrangement uses TRBV11-1 and TRBJ2-5, with TRBD2 matching 7 bases. From germline, CDR1 is SGHAT and CDR2 FQDESV (reference sequence). The V gene end was trimmed by 1 base and the J gene end by 4 bases; junction bases not matched to a gene: 6. There are 15 residues in the CDR3. The CDR3 region is CASSLVPGGGETQYF. The CDR3 region has the DNA TGTGCCAGCAGCTTAGTCCCGGGAGGCGGAGAGACCCAGTACTTC.

V usage is TRBV6-6 and J usage is TRBJ1-2, with 8 bases lining up with TRBD1. CDR3 length: 13 residues. The germline V gene has CDR1 MNHNY and CDR2 SVGAGI (reference sequence). Unmatched junction bases numbered 7, after V lost 6 bases and J lost 7 bases. For the CDR3, the DNA is TGTGCCAGCAGGCCGGGACAGGCCTTTGGCTACACCTTC. Translation: CASRPGQAFGYTF.

The rearrangement joins TRBV5-1 to TRBJ2-3, with D maybe TRBD1 (5 bases). This CDR3 is 15 amino acids long. V was clipped by 4 bases and J by 4 bases, with 16 bases between them. CDR1 SGHRS and CDR2 YFSETQ come from the germline V gene. CDR3 sequence: CASSLPQGRPDTQYF. CDR3 nucleotide sequence: TGCGCCAGCAGCCTCCCTCAGGGAAGGCCAGATACGCAGTATTTT.

J is TRBJ2-3 and V is TRBV5-1; 8 bases match TRBD1. Germline V gives CDR1 SGHRS, CDR2 YFSETQ. The CDR3 is made up of 17 amino acids. Trimming took 2 bases from V and 0 from J; bases not matched to a gene: 8. The CDR3 is CASSLQGGLTSTDTQYF. DNA of the CDR3: TGCGCCAGCAGCTTACAGGGGGGCCTTACTAGCACAGATACGCAGTATTTT.

The CDR3 protein is CASSLKSVDTQYF. The CDR3 DNA reads TGTGCCAGCAGCTTAAAAAGCGTGGATACGCAGTATTTT. This chain links TRBV9 with TRBJ2-3; D is ambiguous. The CDR3 consists of 13 residues. The germline V gene encodes CDR1 SGDLS and CDR2 YYNGEE. Trimming took 4 bases from V and 6 from J, leaving 12 bases between them.

The chain is built from TRBV19 and TRBJ2-5; TRBD2 matches 7 bases. This CDR3 has 15 residues. The germline gives CDR1 LNHDA, CDR2 SQIVND (reference sequence). V trimming: 6 bases; J trimming: 5 bases; junction bases outside the gene matches: 12. CDR3: CASSPAGVGEETQYF. In DNA form, the CDR3 reads TGTGCCAGTAGCCCCGCGGGGGTAGGTGAGGAGACCCAGTACTTC.

This chain connects TRBV6-1 to TRBJ2-1; D may be TRBD2 (6 bases). Germline values: CDR1 MNHNS, CDR2 SASEGT. The CDR3 spans 13 residues. The V and J ends lost 4 bases and 10 bases respectively, with 14 bases between them. As DNA, the CDR3 is TGTGCCAGCAGTGGTTCCGGGGGAGGCGAGCAGTTCTTC. As protein: CASSGSGGGEQFF.

The rearrangement uses TRBV27 and TRBJ2-7; 12 nucleotides line up with TRBD2. J was trimmed by 3 bases and V by 5 bases; bases with no gene match: 5. The CDR3 contains 15 residues. CDR1 is MNHEY and CDR2 is SMNVEV in the germline V gene (reference sequence). DNA for the CDR3: TGTGCCAGCAGTCCTCGGACTAGCGGGATCTACGAGCAGTACTTC. It codes for CASSPRTSGIYEQYF.

This clone appeared once. CDR3 residues: CAWSSEIGTSYMNTEAFF. In DNA, the CDR3 is TGTGCCTGGAGTTCAGAAATCGGGACATCTTACATGAACACTGAAGCTTTCTTT. The rearrangement joins TRBV30 to TRBJ1-1, with D possibly TRBD1 on 6 matching bases. Germline CDR1 and CDR2: GTSNPN and SVGIG (reference sequence). Trimming left V 2 bases short and J 0 bases short, with 22 bases between. The CDR3 has 18 amino acids.

This clone was observed a single time. The chain is built from TRBV7-3 and TRBJ2-3; D is undetermined. Germline CDR1 is SGHTA and CDR2 is FQGTGA. The CDR3 is 15 residues long. V lost 0 bases and J 2 bases, leaving 9 bases between the germline ends. The CDR3 here is CASSLTSTDTDTQYF. The CDR3 coding sequence is TGTGCCAGCAGCTTAACTAGCACCGACACAGATACGCAGTATTTT.

This sequence joins TRBV5-1 and TRBJ2-7; no clear D. Trimming removed 0 bases at V and 2 bases at J, with 6 bases between. This CDR3 has 13 residues. CDR1 is SGHRS and CDR2 is YFSETQ in the germline V gene. As DNA, the CDR3 is TGCGCCAGCAGCTTGGTACAGACCTACGAGCAGTACTTC. This encodes CASSLVQTYEQYF.

The genes are TRBV10-3 and TRBJ2-1, with D perhaps matching TRBD2 (5 bases). CDR1 and CDR2 from the germline V gene are ENHRY and SYGVKD. The CDR3 contains 15 residues. Trimming took 0 bases from V and 8 from J, leaving 14 bases between them. CDR3 bases: TGTGCCATCAGTGAGTCGAGGGTGGGGTCCCATGAGCAGTTCTTC. Translation gives CAISESRVGSHEQFF.

The chain couples TRBV11-2 to TRBJ1-2; 9 nucleotides align to TRBD1. Germline lookup yields CDR1 SGHAT and CDR2 FQNNGV. This CDR3 contains 17 residues. V lost 5 bases and J lost 6; bases outside the gene matches: 16. CDR3 coding DNA: TGTGCCAGCAGCCCCCGTAGGGGGGGACAGGGAGTAGATGGCTACACCTTC. This codes for CASSPRRGGQGVDGYTF.

This clone appeared once. The rearrangement links TRBV11-3 to TRBJ2-1, with 11 bases fitting TRBD2. V gave up 0 bases and J gave up 10 bases; unmatched junction bases: 11. CDR3 size: 17 residues. Germline loops: CDR1 SGHNT, CDR2 YENEEA. CDR3 amino acids: CASSLDASGRSDREQFF. CDR3 sequence (DNA): TGTGCCAGCAGCTTAGATGCTAGCGGGAGGAGTGATCGCGAGCAGTTCTTC.